This entry concerns a single TCR beta chain. Its target is unknown. V was cut by 0 bases and J by 8 bases, with 7 bases left in between. The germline V gene has CDR1 LNHNV and CDR2 YYDKDF (reference sequence). This CDR3 is built from 12 residues. The sample originates from a study of shared clonotypes between healthy human individuals. General study points: Inspection by rarefaction showed sorted-subset sequencing to be incomplete despite large depth. In several donors, about 5% of naive CD4 clonotypes appeared in common.

Original methodology: For the immunoSEQ data, sequences were junction-only without quality scores, so filtering differed. Some clones are missing from TCRdb's copy, which holds only in-frame ones; the method was immunoSEQ multiplex PCR. The V and J calls and clone size were taken over from that table, and D and trimming were inferred from the DNA. Counted here are 2 million to 2.5 million clones, 85% to 95% occurring once; the ten biggest clones make up 0.39%. This chain uses TRBV15 with TRBJ1-2; D not certain. Sequenced input: naive CD4+ T cells from PBMCs. The subset denotes: CD45RA+ positively selected. The sequence was collected from a man between 18 and 35 years old in good health. Some clones in this sample may be carry-over from other donors' samples. The CDR3 coding sequence is TGTGCCACCAGCAGAGATAGCAGGGGCTACACCTTC. This encodes CATSRDSRGYTF.